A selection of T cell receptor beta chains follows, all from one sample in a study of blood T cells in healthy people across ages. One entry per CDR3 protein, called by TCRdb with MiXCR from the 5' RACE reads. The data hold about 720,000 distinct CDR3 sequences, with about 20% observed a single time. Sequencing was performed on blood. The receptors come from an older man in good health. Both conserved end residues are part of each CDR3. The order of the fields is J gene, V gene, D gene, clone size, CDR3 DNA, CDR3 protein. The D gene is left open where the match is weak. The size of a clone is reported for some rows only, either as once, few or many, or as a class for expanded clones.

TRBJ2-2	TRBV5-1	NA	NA	TGCGCCAGCAGCGCCGTACGGGCCAGGAGAAACACCGGGGAGCTGTTTTTT	CASSAVRARRNTGELFF
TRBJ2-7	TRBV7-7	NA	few	TGTGCCAGCAGCTTAGAGGGTAGCGGATACTCCTACGAGCAGTACTTC	CASSLEGSGYSYEQYF
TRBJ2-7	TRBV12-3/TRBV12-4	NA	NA	TGTGCCAGCAGTTTTGGTAGTTTGGCCTACGAGCAGTACTTC	CASSFGSLAYEQYF
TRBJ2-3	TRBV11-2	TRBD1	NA	TGTGCCAGCAGCAGGAGGAGGGACAGGGCCCCAGATACGCAGTATTTT	CASSRRRDRAPDTQYF
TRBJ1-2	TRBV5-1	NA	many	TGCGCCAGCAGCTTAGGCTACGAGAACTATGGCTACACCTTC	CASSLGYENYGYTF
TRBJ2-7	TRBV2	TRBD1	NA	TGTGCCAGCAGAATCCTCGGGACAGGTATCGACGAGCAGTACTTC	CASRILGTGIDEQYF
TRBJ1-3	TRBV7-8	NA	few	TGTGCCAGCAGCCCGACCCCCGAGGGGCTAATTGGAAACACCATATATTTT	CASSPTPEGLIGNTIYF
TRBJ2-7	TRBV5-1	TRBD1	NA	TGCGCCAGCAGCTCCGGGACAGCCCCTTCCTACGAGCAGTACTTC	CASSSGTAPSYEQYF
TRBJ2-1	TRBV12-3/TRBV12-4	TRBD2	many	TGTGCCAGCAACTTGGCGGGGGAAATCTACAATGAGCAGTTCTTC	CASNLAGEIYNEQFF
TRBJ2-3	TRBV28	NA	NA	TGTGCCAGCACCATAAGTCAAGATACGCAGTATTTT	CASTISQDTQYF
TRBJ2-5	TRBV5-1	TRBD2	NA	TGCGCCAGCAGCTTGGTTCCTAGCGGGAGCGTGAGGACCCAGTACTTC	CASSLVPSGSVRTQYF
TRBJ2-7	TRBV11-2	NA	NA	TGTGCCAGCAGCTCTTCTGGACAGCCCTACGAGCAGTACTTC	CASSSSGQPYEQYF
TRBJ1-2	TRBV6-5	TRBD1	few	TGTGCCAGCAGTTACGCCGGACAGGCAGGCTACACCTTC	CASSYAGQAGYTF
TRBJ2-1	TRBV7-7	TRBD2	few	TGTGCCAGCAGCGAGCGGGGGGGCCGATCCTACAATGAGCAGTTCTTC	CASSERGGRSYNEQFF
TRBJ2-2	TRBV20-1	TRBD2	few	TGCAGTGCTAGAGATAATCTAGCGGGGAACACCGGGGAGCTGTTTTTT	CSARDNLAGNTGELFF
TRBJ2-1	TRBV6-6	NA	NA	TGTGCCAGCAGTTACGGAGCGATCGACAATGAGCAGTTCTTC	CASSYGAIDNEQFF
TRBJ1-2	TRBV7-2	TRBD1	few	TGTGCCAGCACCGGACAGGGTTTCGGCTACACCTTC	CASTGQGFGYTF
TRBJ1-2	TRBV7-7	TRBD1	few	TGTGCCAGCGTGGGACAGAACTATGGCTACACCTTC	CASVGQNYGYTF
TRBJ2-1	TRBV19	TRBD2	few	TGTGCCAGTAGTATGGGGGCGGGGGGACGGGTTGAGCAGTTCTTC	CASSMGAGGRVEQFF
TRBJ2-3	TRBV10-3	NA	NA	TGTGCCATCAGCCCCCGGACGAGGAATCAAGATACGCAGTATTTT	CAISPRTRNQDTQYF
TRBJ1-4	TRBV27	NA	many	TGTGCCAGCAGTTTATCCGGGACACCTCTAGGCCAGGGTCTGTTTTTT	CASSLSGTPLGQGLFF
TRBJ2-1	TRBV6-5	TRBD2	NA	TGTGCCAGCAGTTATTGGGCGGGAGACCCCAACAATGAGCAGTTCTTC	CASSYWAGDPNNEQFF
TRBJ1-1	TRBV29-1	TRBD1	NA	TGCAGCGGGGGACAGGGGCTACTAAACACTGAAGCTTTCTTT	CSGGQGLLNTEAFF
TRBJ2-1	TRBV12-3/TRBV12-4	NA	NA	TGTGCCAGCGGCCCCACCGGATACAATGAGCAGTTCTTC	CASGPTGYNEQFF
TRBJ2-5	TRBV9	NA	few	TGTGCCAGCACCCTAGTGCCGGTGGGGCGGGTTAGCCAGTACTTC	CASTLVPVGRVSQYF
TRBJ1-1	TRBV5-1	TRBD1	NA	TGCGCCAGCAGCTTGGGGGACAGGGGCCCTGAAGCTTTCTTT	CASSLGDRGPEAFF
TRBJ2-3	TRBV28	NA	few	TGTGCCAGCAGCCTGAGGGGAAGTGCAGATACGCAGTATTTT	CASSLRGSADTQYF
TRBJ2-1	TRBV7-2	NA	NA	TGTGCCAGCGGCTTCGACAGATACAATGAGCAGTTCTTC	CASGFDRYNEQFF
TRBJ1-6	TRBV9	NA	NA	TGTGCCAGCAGCGTAGTTGGGAATTCACCCCTCCACTTT	CASSVVGNSPLHF
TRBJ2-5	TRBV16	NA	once	TGTGCCAGCAGCCCCGACAGGAGGGTAGGAGAGACCCAGTACTTC	CASSPDRRVGETQYF
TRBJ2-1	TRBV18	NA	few	TGTGCCAGCTCACCCCGACTGACGGGGCTTGAGTACAATGAGCAGTTCTTC	CASSPRLTGLEYNEQFF
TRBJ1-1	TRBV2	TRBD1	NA	TGTGCCAGGACAGGGTGGCCCGGGGCCACTGAAGCTTTCTTT	CARTGWPGATEAFF
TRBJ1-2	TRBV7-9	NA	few	TGTGCCAGCAGCTTATCCGACAGAACTAACTATGGCTACACCTTC	CASSLSDRTNYGYTF
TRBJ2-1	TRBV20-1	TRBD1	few	TGCAGTGCTGTTCGCGGACAGGGAGACAATGAGCAGTTCTTC	CSAVRGQGDNEQFF
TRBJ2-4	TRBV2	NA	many	TGTGCCAGCAGTCCGCGGGACATTCAGTACTTC	CASSPRDIQYF
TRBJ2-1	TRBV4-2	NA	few	TGTGCCAGCAGCCAAGATCGAACTAGCTTGGGTCATGAGCAGTTCTTC	CASSQDRTSLGHEQFF
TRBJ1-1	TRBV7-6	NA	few	TGTGCCAGCAGCTTAGCGGCGGGGGGAAATGAAGCTTTCTTT	CASSLAAGGNEAFF
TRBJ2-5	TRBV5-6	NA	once	TGTGCCAGCAGCAAGGACAACCAAGAGACCCAGTACTTC	CASSKDNQETQYF
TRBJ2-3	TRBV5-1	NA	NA	TGCGCCAGCAGCTTGGACGGGAGTGGCAGTACAGATACGCAGTATTTT	CASSLDGSGSTDTQYF
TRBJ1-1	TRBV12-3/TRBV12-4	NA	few	TGTGCCAGCACTCCGGGGAGTCTCGACACTGAAGCTTTCTTT	CASTPGSLDTEAFF
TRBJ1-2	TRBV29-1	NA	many	TGCAGCGTCACTACCGGCGGCTATGGCTACACCTTC	CSVTTGGYGYTF
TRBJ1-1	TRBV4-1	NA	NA	TGCGCCAGCAGCCCGGGACATGCTGAAGCTTTCTTT	CASSPGHAEAFF
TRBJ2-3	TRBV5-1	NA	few	TGCGCCAGCAGCCCATTTTTAGCGGAAATTGGCACAGATACGCAGTATTTT	CASSPFLAEIGTDTQYF
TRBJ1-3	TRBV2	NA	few	TGTGCCAGCAGTGATGACAGCGCAAGCTCTGGAAACACCATATATTTT	CASSDDSASSGNTIYF
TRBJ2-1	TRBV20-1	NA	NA	TGCAGTGCTAGAGATCCCGCAGGACCCTACAATGAGCAGTTCTTC	CSARDPAGPYNEQFF
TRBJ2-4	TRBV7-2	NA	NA	TGTGCCGGCAGCTTAGACGGAATAGCCAAAAACATTCAGTACTTC	CAGSLDGIAKNIQYF
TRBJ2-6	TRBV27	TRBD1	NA	TGTGCCAGCTCGGGACAGGTCTTATCTGGGGCCAACGTCCTGACTTTC	CASSGQVLSGANVLTF
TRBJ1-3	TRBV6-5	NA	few	TGTGCCAGCAGCCGGACACATAGCTCTGGAAACACCATATATTTT	CASSRTHSSGNTIYF
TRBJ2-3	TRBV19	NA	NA	TGTGCCAGTAGTATAGGGCTCCTAAGCCGAGATACGCAGTATTTT	CASSIGLLSRDTQYF
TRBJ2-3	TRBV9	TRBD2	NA	TGTGCCAGCAGCGTAAGTAGCGGGGGAGCAGCAGATACGCAGTATTTT	CASSVSSGGAADTQYF
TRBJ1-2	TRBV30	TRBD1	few	TGTGCCTGGAGTCCGGGACAGGGCAACTATGGCTACACCTTC	CAWSPGQGNYGYTF
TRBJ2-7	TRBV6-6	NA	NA	TGTGCCAGCAGTTACAGGGGGGGACCACCCTTCGAGCAGTACTTC	CASSYRGGPPFEQYF
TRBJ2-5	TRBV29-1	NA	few	TGCAGCGTTGTATACGGCGGAAACCAAGAGACCCAGTACTTC	CSVVYGGNQETQYF
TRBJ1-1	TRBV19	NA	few	TGTGCCAGTACCACGAACCCGGCAGGGCTGCGCTTCTTT	CASTTNPAGLRFF